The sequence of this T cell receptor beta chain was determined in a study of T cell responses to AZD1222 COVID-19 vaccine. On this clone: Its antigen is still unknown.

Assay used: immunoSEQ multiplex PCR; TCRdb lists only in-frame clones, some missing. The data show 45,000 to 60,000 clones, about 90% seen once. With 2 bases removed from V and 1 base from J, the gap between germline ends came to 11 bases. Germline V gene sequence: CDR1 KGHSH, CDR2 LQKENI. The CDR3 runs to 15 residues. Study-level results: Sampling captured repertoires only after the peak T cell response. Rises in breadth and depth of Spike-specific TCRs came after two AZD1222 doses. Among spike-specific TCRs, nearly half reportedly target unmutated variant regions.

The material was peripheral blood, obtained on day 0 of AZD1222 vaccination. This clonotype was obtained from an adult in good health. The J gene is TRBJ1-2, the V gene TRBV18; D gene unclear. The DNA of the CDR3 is TGTGCCAGCTCACCAAATAGTCAGTTTAACTATGGCTACACCTTC. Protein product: CASSPNSQFNYGYTF.